The subject of this entry is one T cell receptor beta chain. As yet, its antigen is unknown. As for time point: patch test 1, 2 weeks after DPC sensitization. Described treatment: therapeutic diphenylcyclopropenone sensitization with weekly scalp DPC. The data originate from a study of human T cells and chemical hapten exposure. General study results and limits: It should be noted that donors had alopecia, so their immune response may differ from healthy people's.

TCRdb re-derived calls from the RACE reads in MiXCR, one entry per CDR3 protein. The data show 180,000 or so distinct CDR3 sequences, 13% to 15% seen once. The sample consisted of whole blood, taken in connection with sensitization to the hapten diphenylcyclopropenone (DPC). This TCR was sampled from a woman aged 25 to 45 with alopecia areata. Some clones in this sample may be carry-over from other donors' samples.

The CDR3 DNA reads TGTGCCAGCTCACCAGTTGGGAGATCCCACACTGAAGCTTTCTTT. It codes for CASSPVGRSHTEAFF. This chain links TRBV18 with TRBJ1-1, with no clear D. Germline V CDR1 and CDR2: KGHSH, LQKENI. This CDR3 contains 15 residues. Deletions cut 2 bases from V and 3 bases from J, with 13 bases between. The full variable domain, completed using reference TRBV18 and TRBJ1-1, is NAGVMQNPRHLVRRRGQEARLRCSPMKGHSHVYWYRQLPEEGLKFMVYLQKENIIDESGMPKERFSAEFPKEGPSILRIQQVVRGDSAAYFCASSPVGRSHTEAFFGQGTRLTVV.